The clone carrying this T cell receptor beta chain occurred a few times. The CDR3 length is 15 residues. Germline CDR1 SGHVS, CDR2 FQNEAQ. V lost 5 bases to trimming and J lost 4 bases, with 14 bases between them. This specimen comes from a study of blood T cells in healthy people across ages. PCR was performed a second time for about 6 to 12 cycles using a sample-barcoded 5' primer and a J-beta primer mix. A single record per CDR3 protein comes from TCRdb applying MiXCR to the 5' RACE reads. The data contain roughly 700,000 distinct CDR3 sequences, around 32% of them seen just once; the ten biggest clones take up 15%.

Sequencing was performed on blood. V usage is TRBV7-8 and J usage is TRBJ1-4; D is ambiguous. This TCR was recovered from an elderly woman in good health. The CDR3 is CASSGRTGFNEKLFF. The CDR3 coding sequence is TGTGCCAGCAGCGGCAGGACGGGGTTTAATGAAAAACTGTTTTTT.